The sequence of this T cell receptor (beta chain) was determined in a study of somatic mutations in cytotoxic T cells in rheumatoid arthritis. Study information: Blood samples of 30 ml were drawn from patients (in EDTA) right after diagnosis and before any treatment.

V gave up 0 bases and J gave up 3 bases; unmatched junction bases: 7. This CDR3 has 16 residues. Germline V lookup: CDR1 SGHRS, CDR2 YFSETQ. Original handling: Patient CD8+ clones exceeding 1% seldom corresponded to published virus-specific TCRB sequences. Clones were sequenced by immunoSEQ multiplex PCR, and TCRdb holds only the in-frame ones, with some missing. That table supplies the V and J calls and clone size; D and trimming were determined from the DNA. The sample includes some 15,000 clones, about four fifths of them seen just once. As concerns this clone: Its cognate antigen is unknown.

Study-wide points: With age, CD8+ clonality increased in rheumatoid arthritis patients, whereas no such increase appeared in healthy controls.

The specimen sequenced was CD8+ T cells sorted from blood. The clonotype comes from an adult with rheumatoid arthritis. The gene calls are TRBV5-1 and TRBJ2-7, with TRBD1 identical over 9 bases. The DNA for the CDR3 is TGCGCCAGCAGCTTGGCCGTCGGGACAGGGTACTACGAGCAGTACTTC. Protein sequence: CASSLAVGTGYYEQYF.